This T cell receptor beta chain was retrieved from a study of T cells after yellow fever vaccination (dated by TCRdb to about 2019). Describing the broader study: The SMART-Seq v4 Ultra Low Input RNA kit was used to prepare libraries from fractions with low cell numbers. Bulk PBMC replicates and cell subsets were isolated from blood drawn at multiple timepoints before and after both primary and secondary immunization. To track T-cell clones before and after primary and booster YFV17D yellow fever vaccination, bulk TCR alpha and beta repertoires were sequenced longitudinally. The cohort comprised two healthy male donors, one aged 18 to 30 and one aged 30 to 40 years.

What the research found in general, with its limitations: A small fraction of clonotypes appeared in both the CD4 and CD8 compartments, likely as a result of convergent recombination. Compared with the primary T-cell response, the secondary T-cell response was weaker but faster, peaking on day 5 rather than day 15. After the booster, most of the clones that had expanded following primary vaccination were detected again (just under 97% of CD4 and around 90% of CD8), which suggests that memory was broadly maintained. Computational filtering was required because FACS-sorted repertoires could contain abundant contaminating clonotypes from the bulk population. The study included only a couple of donors, which limits how far the findings can be generalized.

From its cysteine to its phenylalanine, the CDR3 spans 15 amino acids. The kept DNA is CDR3 alone, 45 bases in frame from the first base. After removal of 0 bases from V and 6 bases from J, the junction retains 6 bases not matched to a gene. In the germline V gene, CDR1 corresponds to LGHNA and CDR2 to YSLEER. A word on this clonotype: Its antigen remains undetermined. No quality values exist for individual bases; no much larger clone is one base distant.

TCR cDNA was synthesized by 5'RACE template switching, which introduced a universal primer site and unique molecular identifiers. Priming of cDNA synthesis was performed from both the TCR alpha and TCR beta constant segments. Library amplification involved two PCR steps, and the second step added sample barcodes and sequencing adapters. Sequencing of the libraries was done on either Illumina HiSeq 2500 (2x100 bp) or NovaSeq (2x150 bp). Per the original workflow: Demultiplexing of reads and collapsing into UMI consensus sequences were performed with MIGEC, and V(D)J alignment was carried out with MiXCR. Vaccine-responding clonotypes were identified with edgeR using replicate PBMC samples, with FDR below 0.01 and a log2 fold change above 5 up to day 15 being required. Bulk clonotypes were assigned CD4 or CD8 identity according to which sequenced CD4 or CD8 repertoire held them at higher abundance. TCRdb handled the public reads itself, with Q25 trimming in fastp and clone calling in MiXCR, and kept productive beta chains. Merged by CDR3 protein, the rows form single entries marked with the most common genes and DNA. TCRdb, not the original authors, processed these V and J calls. Across this sample there are around 250,000 distinct CDR3 sequences, with 6.5% to 8.5% seen only once. The leading ten clones occupy 0.65% to 0.9% of the sample.

Explained via the paper, the treatment or condition label denotes: live attenuated yellow fever vaccine strain. PBMCs were isolated from peripheral blood using a standard Ficoll-Paque protocol. Dynabeads CD4 and CD8 positive selection kits were used to isolate the CD4 and CD8 T-cell fractions. RNA was extracted with TriZol from bulk PBMCs, CD4 and CD8 fractions, and dextramer-positive and dextramer-negative fractions. This receptor was obtained from a man between 25 and 39 years old who received the YFV17D yellow fever vaccine. Material: CD4+ T cells sorted from PBMCs, obtained 15 days after the yellow fever booster vaccination. The chain is made from TRBV4-3 and TRBJ2-3, and 7 junctional nucleotides match TRBD2. The nucleotide sequence is TGCGCCAGCAGCCAAGAGTGGGCGGGAGCGGATACGCAGTATTTT. Its coded protein is CASSQEWAGADTQYF.